This T cell receptor (beta chain) was captured by sequencing in a study of blood T cell repertoires in COVID-19. Across the study: Sites in the United States, Italy and Spain provided acute and convalescent COVID-19 samples.

This table comes from immunoSEQ multiplex PCR, and its TCRdb copy is limited to in-frame clones, with some not included. In the table there are more than 70,000 clones, about 80% of which are singletons. The CDR3 is 13 amino acids. Germline CDR1 is SGHTA and CDR2 is FQGNSA. About this clone: Sequence at one end of the junction differs from germline and may be a read error.

The sample was peripheral blood. The clonotype comes from a woman in her 70s with acute or convalescent COVID-19. The V gene is TRBV7-2, the J gene TRBJ1-2; tentatively, D is TRBD1 (6 bases). The CDR3 bases are TGTGCCAGCAGCTTAGAACAGGGCTATAGCTACACCTTC. Protein: CASSLEQGYSYTF.